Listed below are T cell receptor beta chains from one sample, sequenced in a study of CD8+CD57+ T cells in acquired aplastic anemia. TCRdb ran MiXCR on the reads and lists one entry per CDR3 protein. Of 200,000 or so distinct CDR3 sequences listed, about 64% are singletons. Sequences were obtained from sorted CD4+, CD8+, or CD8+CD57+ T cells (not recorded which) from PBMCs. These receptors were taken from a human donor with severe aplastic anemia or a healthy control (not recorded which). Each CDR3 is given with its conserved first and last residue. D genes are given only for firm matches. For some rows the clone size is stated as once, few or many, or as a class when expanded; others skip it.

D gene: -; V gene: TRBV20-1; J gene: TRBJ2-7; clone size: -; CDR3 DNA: TGCAGTGCTATCACTTCTAGCGCTGGCTCCTACGAGCAGTACTTC; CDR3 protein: CSAITSSAGSYEQYF
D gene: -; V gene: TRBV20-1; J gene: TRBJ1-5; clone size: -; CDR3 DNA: TGCAGTGCTAAACCGATGACAGATAGCAATCAGCCCCAGCATTTT; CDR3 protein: CSAKPMTDSNQPQHF
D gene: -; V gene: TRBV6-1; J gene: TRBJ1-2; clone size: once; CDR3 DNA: TGTGCCGCGGCGGAGTGGATAGGTGATGGCTACACCTTC; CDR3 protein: CAAAEWIGDGYTF
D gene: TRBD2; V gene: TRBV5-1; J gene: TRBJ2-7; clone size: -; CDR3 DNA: TGCGCCAGCAGCTTGGTGCCTAGCGGGGCGTACGAGCAGTACTTC; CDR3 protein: CASSLVPSGAYEQYF
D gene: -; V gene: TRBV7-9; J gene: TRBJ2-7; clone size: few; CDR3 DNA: TGTGCCAGCAGTTACGACAGCTACGAGCAGTACTTC; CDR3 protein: CASSYDSYEQYF
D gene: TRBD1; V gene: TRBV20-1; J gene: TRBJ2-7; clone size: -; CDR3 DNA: TGCAGTGCTAGAGATCCTATCCGACAGGGTAGCTCCTACGAGCAGTACTTC; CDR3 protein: CSARDPIRQGSSYEQYF
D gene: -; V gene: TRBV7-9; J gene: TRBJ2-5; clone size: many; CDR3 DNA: TGTGCCAGCAGCTATACATCAGCCGCGGAGACCCAGTACTTC; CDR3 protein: CASSYTSAAETQYF
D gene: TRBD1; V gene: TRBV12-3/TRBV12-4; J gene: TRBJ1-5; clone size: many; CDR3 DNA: TGTGCCAGCAGTTCGTCGACAGGGGGTGGCGATCAGCCCCAGCATTTT; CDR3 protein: CASSSSTGGGDQPQHF
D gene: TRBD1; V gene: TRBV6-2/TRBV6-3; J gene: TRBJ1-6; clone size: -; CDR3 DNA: TGTGCCAGCACAAGGACAGGGGGCCCGACCCTCCACTTT; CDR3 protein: CASTRTGGPTLHF
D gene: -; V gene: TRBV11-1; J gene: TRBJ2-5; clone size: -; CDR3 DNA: TGTGCCAGCAGCTTAGAGGCAGAGCTAGCCGTAGAAGAGAGCCAGTACTTC; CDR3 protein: CASSLEAELAVEESQYF
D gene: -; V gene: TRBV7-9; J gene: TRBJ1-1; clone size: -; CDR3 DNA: TGTGCCAGCAGCTTAGCCGCCTCGTTCACTGAAGCTTTCTTT; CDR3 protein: CASSLAASFTEAFF
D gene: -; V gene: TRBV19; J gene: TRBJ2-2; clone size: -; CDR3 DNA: TGTGCCAGTAGTAGCGCAATTACCGAGGAGCTGTTTTTT; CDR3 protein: CASSSAITEELFF
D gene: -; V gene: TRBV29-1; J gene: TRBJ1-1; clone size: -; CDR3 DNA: TGCAGCGTTCTGGACCAAGGGAACATCGAAGCTTTCTTT; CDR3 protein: CSVLDQGNIEAFF
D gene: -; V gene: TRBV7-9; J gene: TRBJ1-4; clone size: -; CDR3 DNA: TGTGCCAGCAGCCAGCCCCATGCAACTAATGAAAAACTGTTTTTT; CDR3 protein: CASSQPHATNEKLFF
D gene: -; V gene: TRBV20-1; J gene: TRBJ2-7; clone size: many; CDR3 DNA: TGCAGTGCTAGAGATACCAGCCGCTTTCGCGAGCAGTACTTC; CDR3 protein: CSARDTSRFREQYF
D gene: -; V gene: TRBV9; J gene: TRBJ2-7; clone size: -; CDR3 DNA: TGTGCCAGCAGCGTAAGGCAGGGGGGCGACGAGCAGTACTTC; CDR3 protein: CASSVRQGGDEQYF
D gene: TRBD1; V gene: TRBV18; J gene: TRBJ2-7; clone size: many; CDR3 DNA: TGTGCCAGCTCACCACAGGGACAGAACTCCTACGAGCAGTACTTC; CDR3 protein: CASSPQGQNSYEQYF
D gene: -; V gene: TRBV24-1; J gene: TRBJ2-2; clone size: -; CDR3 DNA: TGTGCCACCAGTGATTCGATCAGGGGAAGTGCCGGGGAGCTGTTTTTT; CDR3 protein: CATSDSIRGSAGELFF
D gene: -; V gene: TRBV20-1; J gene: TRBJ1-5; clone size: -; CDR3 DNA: TGCAGTGCTAGAGATAGGAGACGGGGCAATCAGCCCCAGCATTTT; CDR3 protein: CSARDRRRGNQPQHF
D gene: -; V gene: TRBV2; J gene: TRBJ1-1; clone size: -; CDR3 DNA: TGTGCCAGCAGTGAAGGTGTGGACACTGAAGCTTTCTTT; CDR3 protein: CASSEGVDTEAFF
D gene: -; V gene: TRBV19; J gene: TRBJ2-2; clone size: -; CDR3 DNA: TGTGCCAGTAGTCCCAGGGGTGAGGCCACCGGGGAGCTGTTTTTT; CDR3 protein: CASSPRGEATGELFF
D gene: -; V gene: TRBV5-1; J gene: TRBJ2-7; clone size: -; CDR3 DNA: TGCGCCAGCAGCTTGGCAGGTCTCTCCTACGAGCAGTACTTC; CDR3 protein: CASSLAGLSYEQYF
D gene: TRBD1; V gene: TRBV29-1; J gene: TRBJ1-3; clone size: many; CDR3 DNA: TGCAGCGTAGCCAACAGGGGTGCCGGAAACACCATATATTTT; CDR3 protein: CSVANRGAGNTIYF
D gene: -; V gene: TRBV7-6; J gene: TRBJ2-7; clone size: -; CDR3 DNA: TGTGCCAGCAGCTTATCTAGGTCTAGCCCCGTGTCCTACGAGCAGTACTTC; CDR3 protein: CASSLSRSSPVSYEQYF
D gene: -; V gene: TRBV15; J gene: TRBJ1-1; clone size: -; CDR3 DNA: TGTGCCACCAGCAGAGATACTGAAGCTTTCTTT; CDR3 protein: CATSRDTEAFF
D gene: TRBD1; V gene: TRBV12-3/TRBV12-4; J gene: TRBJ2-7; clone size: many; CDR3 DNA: TGTGCCAGCAGCTTGGACAGGGCCGAGCAGTACTTC; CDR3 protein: CASSLDRAEQYF